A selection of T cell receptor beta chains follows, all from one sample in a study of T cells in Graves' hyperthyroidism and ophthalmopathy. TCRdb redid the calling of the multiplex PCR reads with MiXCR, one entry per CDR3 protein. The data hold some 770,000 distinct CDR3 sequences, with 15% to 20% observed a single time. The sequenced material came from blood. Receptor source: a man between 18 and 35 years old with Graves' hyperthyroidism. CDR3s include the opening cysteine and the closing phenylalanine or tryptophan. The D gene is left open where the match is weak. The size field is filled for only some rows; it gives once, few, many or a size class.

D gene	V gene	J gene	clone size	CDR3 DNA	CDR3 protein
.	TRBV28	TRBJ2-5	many	TGTGCCAGCAGTTTAGATGTAGGGACCCAGTACTTC	CASSLDVGTQYF
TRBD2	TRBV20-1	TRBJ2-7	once	TGCAGTGCTAGAGCTGGAGGCGGGGGGGTCTACGAGCAGTACTTC	CSARAGGGGVYEQYF
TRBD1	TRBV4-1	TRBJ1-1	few	TGCGCCAGCAGCCAAGTAGGACAGGCACCTCCCGAAGCTTTCTTT	CASSQVGQAPPEAFF
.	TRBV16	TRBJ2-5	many	TGTGCCAGCAGCCAATCGAAGGAGACCCAGTACTTC	CASSQSKETQYF
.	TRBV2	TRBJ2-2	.	TGTGCCAGCAGTGAAGGCACCGCAGGGCCCGCGAACACCGGGGAGCTGTTTTTT	CASSEGTAGPANTGELFF
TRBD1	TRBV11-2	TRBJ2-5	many	TGTGCCAGCAGCTTAGATTCGGGACCCCGACAGGGTTTCGGCGAGACCCAGTACTTC	CASSLDSGPRQGFGETQYF
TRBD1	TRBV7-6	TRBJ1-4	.	TGTGCCAGCAGCACGGACAGGGAACGAGGAGAAAAACTGTTTTTT	CASSTDRERGEKLFF
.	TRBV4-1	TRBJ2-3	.	TGCGCCAGCAGCCAGGCTGGGGGAGCCAGCACAGATACGCAGTATTTT	CASSQAGGASTDTQYF
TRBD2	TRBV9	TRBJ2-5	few	TGTGCCAGCAGCGGTAGCGGGGGCGGGGAGACCCAGTACTTC	CASSGSGGGETQYF
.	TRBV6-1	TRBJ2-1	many	TGTGCCAGCAATTGGGGTAGGACCAGAGCGTGGAATGAGCAGTTCTTC	CASNWGRTRAWNEQFF
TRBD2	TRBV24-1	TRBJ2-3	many	TGTGCCACCAGTGACCACCCACTAGCGTCGAGCACAGATACGCAGTATTTT	CATSDHPLASSTDTQYF
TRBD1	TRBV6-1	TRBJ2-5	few	TGTGCCAGCAGTGAAGCGGGACAGGGGGCCGCCGGGGAGACCCAGTACTTC	CASSEAGQGAAGETQYF
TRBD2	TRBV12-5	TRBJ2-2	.	TGTGCTAGTGGTCTCCCTAGCGGGAGTATTACCGGGGAGCTGTTTTTT	CASGLPSGSITGELFF
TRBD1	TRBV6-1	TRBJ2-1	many	TGTGCCAGCAGGGGAACAGGGGGCACCTACAATGAGCAGTTCTTC	CASRGTGGTYNEQFF
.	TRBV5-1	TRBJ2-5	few	TGCGCCAGCAGCTTGGGAACCACACTGGGTAGGACCCAGTACTTC	CASSLGTTLGRTQYF
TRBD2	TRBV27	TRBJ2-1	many	TGTGCCAGCAGCCATCCGCCCCTGCTAGCGGCTAACAATGAGCAGTTCTTC	CASSHPPLLAANNEQFF
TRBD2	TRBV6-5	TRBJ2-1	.	TGTGCCAGCAGTTACTCGAGACTAGCGGGAGAAAGTGGGCAGTTCTTC	CASSYSRLAGESGQFF
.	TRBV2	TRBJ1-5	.	TGTGCCAGCAATTCTCAGGGTAAAGAACAGCCCCAGCATTTT	CASNSQGKEQPQHF
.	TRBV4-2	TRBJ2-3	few	TGTGCCAGCAGCCAGGCCTACAGCACAGATACGCAGTATTTT	CASSQAYSTDTQYF
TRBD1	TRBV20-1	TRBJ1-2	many	TGCAGTGCAAAACAGGGGGTTGACGGCTACACCTTC	CSAKQGVDGYTF
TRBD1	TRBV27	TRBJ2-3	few	TGTGCCAGCAACCCAGGGGGCGGCGGCACAGATACGCAGTATTTT	CASNPGGGGTDTQYF
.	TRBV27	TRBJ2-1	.	TGTGCCGCGGGGAAAAATGAGCAGTTCTTC	CAAGKNEQFF
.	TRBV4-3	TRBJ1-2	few	TGCGCCAGCAGCCAAGACAGCGCCGCTGGCTATGGCTACACCTTC	CASSQDSAAGYGYTF
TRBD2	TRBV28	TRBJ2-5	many	TGTGCCAGCAGTTTTTTGGTAGCGGGAGCCCAAGAGACCCAGTACTTC	CASSFLVAGAQETQYF
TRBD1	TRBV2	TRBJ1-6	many	TGTGCCAGCGTATGGGGACAGGGATCACCCCTCCACTTT	CASVWGQGSPLHF
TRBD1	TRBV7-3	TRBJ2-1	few	TGTGCCAGCAGCCCTGACAGGGCGGGTGAGCAGTTCTTC	CASSPDRAGEQFF
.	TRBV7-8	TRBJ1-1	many	TGTGCCAGCAGCTCAATAGACAGCAGACGGGATGCTTTCTTT	CASSSIDSRRDAFF
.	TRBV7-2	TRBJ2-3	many	TGTGCCAGCAGCTCATTCGGGTCTTACCAGAGCACAGATACGCAGTATTTT	CASSSFGSYQSTDTQYF
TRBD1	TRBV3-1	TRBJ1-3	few	TGTGCCAGCAGCCAGCTGGACAGGTATCTCACTGGAAACACCATATATTTT	CASSQLDRYLTGNTIYF
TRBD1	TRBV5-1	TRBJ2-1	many	TGCGCCAGCAGCCCGAGGACAGGGCACAATGAGCAGTTCTTC	CASSPRTGHNEQFF
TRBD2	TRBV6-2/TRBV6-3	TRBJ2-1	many	TGTGCCAGCAGTTACATCCAGCGGGAGAACGGTGAGCAGTTCTTC	CASSYIQRENGEQFF
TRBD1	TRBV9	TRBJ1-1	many	TGTGCCAGCAGCGTAGCTCCCAACAGGGGTCAAGCTTTCTTT	CASSVAPNRGQAFF
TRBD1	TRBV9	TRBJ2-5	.	TGTGCCAGCAGCGTAGAGCCAGGGGGCAGGGAGACCCAGTACTTC	CASSVEPGGRETQYF